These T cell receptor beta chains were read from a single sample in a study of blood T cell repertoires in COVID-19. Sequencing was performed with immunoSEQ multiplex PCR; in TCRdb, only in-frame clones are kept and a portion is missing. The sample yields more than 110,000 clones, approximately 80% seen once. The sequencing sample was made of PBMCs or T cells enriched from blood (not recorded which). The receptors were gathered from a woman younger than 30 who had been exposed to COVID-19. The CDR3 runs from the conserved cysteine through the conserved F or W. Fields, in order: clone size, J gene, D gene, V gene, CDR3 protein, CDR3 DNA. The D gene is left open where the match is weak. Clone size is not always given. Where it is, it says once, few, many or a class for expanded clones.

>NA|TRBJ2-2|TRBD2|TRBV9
CASSVAISGPNTGELFF
TGTGCCAGCAGCGTAGCAATTAGCGGGCCCAACACCGGGGAGCTGTTTTTT
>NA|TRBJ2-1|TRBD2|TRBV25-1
CASSEVGGNEQFF
TGTGCCAGCAGTGAAGTCGGGGGGAATGAGCAGTTCTTC
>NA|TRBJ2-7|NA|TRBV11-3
CASSLGSRPYEQYF
TGTGCCAGCAGCTTAGGGAGTAGACCCTACGAGCAGTACTTC
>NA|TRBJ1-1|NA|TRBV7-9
CASTIQGGTEAFF
TGTGCCAGCACCATACAGGGCGGCACTGAAGCTTTCTTT
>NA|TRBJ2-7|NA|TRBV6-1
CASSEVVFFSGSYEQYF
TGTGCCAGCAGTGAAGTTGTGTTTTTTAGCGGCTCCTACGAGCAGTACTTC
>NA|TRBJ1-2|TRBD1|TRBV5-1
CASSLGGQGSGYTF
TGCGCCAGCAGCTTGGGGGGACAGGGGTCTGGCTACACCTTC
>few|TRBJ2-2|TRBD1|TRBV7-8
CASSPRTGFTGELFF
TGTGCCAGCAGCCCCAGGACAGGTTTCACCGGGGAGCTGTTTTTT
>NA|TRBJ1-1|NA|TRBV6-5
CASSYDRRNTEAFF
TGTGCCAGCAGTTACGACAGGCGGAACACTGAAGCTTTCTTT
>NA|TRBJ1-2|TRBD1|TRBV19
CASSIWDSYGYTF
TGTGCCAGTAGTATCTGGGACAGCTATGGCTACACCTTC
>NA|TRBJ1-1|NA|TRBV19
CASSPTVNTEAFF
TGTGCCAGTAGTCCCACGGTGAACACTGAAGCTTTCTTT
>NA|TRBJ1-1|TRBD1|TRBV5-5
CASSSRDRGLSNTEAFF
TGTGCCAGCAGCTCGAGGGACAGGGGGTTGTCGAACACTGAAGCTTTCTTT
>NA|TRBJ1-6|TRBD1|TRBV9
CASSPEGDRRYNSPLHF
TGTGCCAGCAGTCCGGAAGGGGACAGACGCTATAATTCACCCCTCCACTTT
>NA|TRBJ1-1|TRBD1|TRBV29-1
CSVTGFGTGTIRGTEAFF
TGCAGCGTTACGGGGTTCGGGACAGGGACAATCAGAGGGACTGAAGCTTTCTTT
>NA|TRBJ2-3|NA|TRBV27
CASSQYTTDTQYF
TGTGCCAGCAGCCAATACACAACAGATACGCAGTATTTT
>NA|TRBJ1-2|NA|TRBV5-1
CASSLGQPANYGYTF
TGCGCCAGCAGCTTGGGACAGCCTGCTAACTATGGCTACACCTTC
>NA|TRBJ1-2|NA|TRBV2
CASSEDRYGYTF
TGTGCCAGCAGTGAGGACAGATATGGCTACACCTTC
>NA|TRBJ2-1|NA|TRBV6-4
CASSDGVGGGEQFF
TGTGCCAGCAGTGACGGCGTAGGGGGGGGTGAGCAGTTCTTC
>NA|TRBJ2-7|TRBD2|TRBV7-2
CASSPAGLAGAEQYF
TGTGCCAGCAGCCCAGCCGGGCTAGCGGGAGCCGAGCAGTACTTC
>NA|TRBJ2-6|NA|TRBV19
CASSLGDSGANVLTF
TGTGCCAGTAGTTTGGGAGACTCTGGGGCCAACGTCCTGACTTTC
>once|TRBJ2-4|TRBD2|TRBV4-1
CASRPMVLAGGPIAKNIQYF
TGCGCCAGCAGACCAATGGTACTAGCGGGAGGCCCAATAGCCAAAAACATTCAGTACTTC
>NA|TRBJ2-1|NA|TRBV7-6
CASSLVAGMSYNEQFF
TGTGCCAGCAGCTTAGTTGCAGGGATGTCCTACAATGAGCAGTTCTTC
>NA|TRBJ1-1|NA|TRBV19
CASSPIDTLNTEAFF
TGTGCCAGTAGCCCGATCGACACCTTGAACACTGAAGCTTTCTTT
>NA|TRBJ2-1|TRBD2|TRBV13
CATPLQGTSNEQFF
TGTGCCACCCCACTCCAAGGGACTAGCAATGAGCAGTTCTTC
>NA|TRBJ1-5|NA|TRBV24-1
CATSVGRGDSNQPQHF
TGTGCCACCAGTGTCGGCAGGGGAGATAGCAATCAGCCCCAGCATTTT
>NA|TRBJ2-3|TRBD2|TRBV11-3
CASSPTSGTDTQYF
TGTGCCAGCAGCCCTACTAGCGGGACAGATACGCAGTATTTT
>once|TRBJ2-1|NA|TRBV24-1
CATSDWSGPVGEQFF
TGTGCCACCAGTGATTGGAGCGGACCCGTAGGGGAGCAGTTCTTC
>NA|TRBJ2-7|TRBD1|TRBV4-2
CASSQPGQHYEQYF
TGTGCCAGCAGCCAACCGGGACAGCACTACGAGCAGTACTTC
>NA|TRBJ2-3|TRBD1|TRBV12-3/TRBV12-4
CASDRGISDTQYF
TGTGCCAGCGACAGGGGGATATCAGATACGCAGTATTTT
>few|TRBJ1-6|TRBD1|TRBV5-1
CASRLTGGSAGNSPLHF
TGCGCCAGCAGATTGACAGGGGGCTCGGCGGGAAATTCACCCCTCCACTTT
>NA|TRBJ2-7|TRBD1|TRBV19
CASSIGTSGTGLYEQYF
TGTGCCAGTAGTATTGGAACGTCGGGGACAGGGCTCTACGAGCAGTACTTC
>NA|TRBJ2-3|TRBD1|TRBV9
CASSVEQGVDTQYF
TGTGCCAGCAGCGTAGAACAGGGGGTGGATACGCAGTATTTT
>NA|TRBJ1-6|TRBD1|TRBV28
CASSLYTGQALNSPLHF
TGTGCCAGCAGTCTCTATACGGGACAGGCATTAAATTCACCCCTCCACTTT
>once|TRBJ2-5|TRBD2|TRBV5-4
CAVVRLAGGLGETQYF
TGTGCCGTAGTCAGGCTAGCGGGAGGTTTGGGGGAGACCCAGTACTTC
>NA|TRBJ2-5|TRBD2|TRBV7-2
CASSLLGLAGGETQYF
TGTGCCAGCAGCTTATTGGGACTAGCGGGAGGGGAGACCCAGTACTTC
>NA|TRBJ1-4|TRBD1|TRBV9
CASSVEGTGREKLFF
TGTGCCAGCAGCGTAGAGGGGACAGGGCGAGAAAAACTGTTTTTT
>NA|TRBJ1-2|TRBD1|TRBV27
CASGESDRARGYTF
TGTGCCAGCGGGGAGTCGGACAGGGCGAGGGGCTACACCTTC
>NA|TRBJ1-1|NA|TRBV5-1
CASRPDSMNTEAFF
TGCGCCAGCAGGCCGGACTCTATGAACACTGAAGCTTTCTTT
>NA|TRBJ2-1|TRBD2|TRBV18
CASSPQGLAGYNEQFF
TGTGCCAGCTCACCACAGGGACTAGCGGGCTACAATGAGCAGTTCTTC
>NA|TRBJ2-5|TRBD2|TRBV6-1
CASSEGVAGERETQYF
TGTGCCAGCAGTGAGGGGGTAGCGGGAGAGCGAGAGACCCAGTACTTC
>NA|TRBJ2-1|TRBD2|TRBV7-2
CASSSQRTSRSNEQFF
TGTGCCAGCAGCTCGCAGCGGACTAGCAGGTCTAATGAGCAGTTCTTC
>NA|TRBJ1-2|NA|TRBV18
CASSPPSGNYGYTF
TGTGCCAGCTCACCACCGTCGGGGAACTATGGCTACACCTTC
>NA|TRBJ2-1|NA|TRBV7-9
CASSLALQRSHNEQFF
TGTGCCAGCAGCTTAGCGCTTCAGCGATCCCACAATGAGCAGTTCTTC
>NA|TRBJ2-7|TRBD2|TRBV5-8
CASSYRAGSGSSYEQYF
TGTGCCAGCAGTTACAGGGCAGGTAGCGGGAGCTCCTACGAGCAGTACTTC
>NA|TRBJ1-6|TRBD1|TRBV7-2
CASSPGDRDNSPLHF
TGTGCCAGCAGCCCGGGCGACAGGGATAATTCACCCCTCCACTTT
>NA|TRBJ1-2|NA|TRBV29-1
CSVVGQGPPDYGYTF
TGCAGCGTGGTGGGCCAGGGCCCCCCTGACTATGGCTACACCTTC
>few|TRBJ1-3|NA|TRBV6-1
CASSEGLGNSGNTIYF
TGTGCCAGCAGTGAAGGGCTGGGCAACTCTGGAAACACCATATATTTT
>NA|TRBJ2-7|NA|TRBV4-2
CASSQDQATERGEQYF
TGTGCCAGCAGCCAAGATCAAGCGACGGAGAGAGGCGAGCAGTACTTC